These 5 T cell receptor beta chains came from one sample sequenced in a study of a mutant IDH1 vaccine in newly diagnosed glioma. Described time point: week 23, last vaccination. A single vaccine dose contained 300 ug of mutant IDH1 20-mer peptide, and topical imiquimod was used with it. The antigens for these receptors are not known. Data came from immunoSEQ multiplex PCR; TCRdb stores just in-frame clones and leaves some out. This table has 70,000 to 95,000 clones, approximately 85% appearing once. The source was PBMCs, collected from a glioma patient whose treatment included an IDH1 peptide vaccine. These receptors were taken from a woman aged 45-60 years with glioma.

This chain connects TRBV7-6 to TRBJ2-2; 9 bases line up with TRBD2. Germline loops: CDR1 SGHVS, CDR2 FNYEAQ. The CDR3 has 16 amino acids. V was clipped by 6 bases and J by 3 bases; unmatched bases: 8. The CDR3 coding sequence is TGTGCCAGCAGAAGACTAGCGGAAGTGGACACCGGGGAGCTGTTTTTT. It specifies CASRRLAEVDTGELFF.

V and J are TRBV10-3 and TRBJ1-5; the match to TRBD1 covers 9 bases. The CDR3 loop spans 16 amino acids. V was pared by 3 bases and J by 6 bases, with 9 bases of the junction left unmatched. The V gene's germline CDR1 is ENHRY and CDR2 SYGVKD. The DNA of the CDR3 is TGTGCCATCAGTGAAGGGGGGGGGACAGGGCGTCAGCCCCAGCATTTT. Its translation is CAISEGGGTGRQPQHF.

J is TRBJ2-5 and V is TRBV7-9; 10 nucleotides align to TRBD2. Trimming cost V 3 bases and J 5 bases; bases outside gene matches: 9. The CDR3 is 16 residues long. CDR1 SEHNR and CDR2 FQNEAQ come from the germline V gene (reference sequence). Here the CDR3 reads CASSFGPGTSAETQYF. CDR3 bases: TGTGCCAGCAGCTTCGGACCTGGGACTAGCGCGGAGACCCAGTACTTC.

For the CDR3, the DNA is TGCGCCAGCACCCCTAACGGGAGCCCCGAGGAGACCCAGTACTTC. This gives the protein CASTPNGSPEETQYF. This chain links TRBV5-1 with TRBJ2-5, with TRBD2 as a possible D gene (6 bases). The CDR3 covers 15 residues. CDR1 and CDR2 from the germline V gene are SGHRS and YFSETQ. V lost 6 bases, J lost 5 bases, and 20 bases lay in between. The complete variable domain, with remaining parts taken from reference TRBV5-1 and TRBJ2-5, reads KAGVTQTPRYLIKTRGQQVTLSCSPISGHRSVSWYQQTPGQGLQFLFEYFSETQRNKGNFPGRFSGRQFSNSRSEMNVSTLELGDSALYLCASTPNGSPEETQYFGPGTRLLVL.

The rearrangement joins TRBV7-9 to TRBJ2-3; 7 positions agree with TRBD2. CDR1 is SEHNR and CDR2 is FQNEAQ in the germline V gene (reference sequence). This CDR3 contains 16 residues. Trimming at V came to 5 bases and at J to 3 bases, leaving 11 bases not matched to a gene. As DNA, the CDR3 is TGTGCCAGCAGCATGAAGGTTGGGGAGGGTACAGATACGCAGTATTTT. It translates to CASSMKVGEGTDTQYF.